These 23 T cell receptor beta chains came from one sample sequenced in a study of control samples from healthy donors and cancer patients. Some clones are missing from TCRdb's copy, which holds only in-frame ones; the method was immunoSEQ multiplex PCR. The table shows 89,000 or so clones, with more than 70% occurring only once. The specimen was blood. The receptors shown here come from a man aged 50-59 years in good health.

CDR3 coding DNA: TGTGCCAGCTCACCTCCGGGACACCTTATTGCGGAGACCCAGTACTTC. Its protein is CASSPPGHLIAETQYF. This sequence joins TRBV18 and TRBJ2-5; the D gene is possibly TRBD1 (6 bases). This CDR3 has 16 amino acids. The ends were cut back, 3 bases at V and 5 bases at J, with 19 bases in the middle. The germline V gene encodes CDR1 KGHSH and CDR2 LQKENI.

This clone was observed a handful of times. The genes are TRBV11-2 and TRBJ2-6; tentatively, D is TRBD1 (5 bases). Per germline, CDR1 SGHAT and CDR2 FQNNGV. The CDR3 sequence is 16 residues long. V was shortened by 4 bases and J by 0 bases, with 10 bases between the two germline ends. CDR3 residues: CASSSRRASGANVLTF. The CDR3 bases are TGTGCCAGCAGCTCACGCAGGGCCTCTGGGGCCAACGTCCTGACTTTC.

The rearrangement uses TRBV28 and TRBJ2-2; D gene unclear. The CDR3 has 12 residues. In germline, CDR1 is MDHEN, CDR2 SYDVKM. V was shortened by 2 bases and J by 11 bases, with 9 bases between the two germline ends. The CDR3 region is CASSLNNPELFF. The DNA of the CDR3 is TGTGCCAGCAGTTTAAACAACCCAGAGCTGTTTTTT.

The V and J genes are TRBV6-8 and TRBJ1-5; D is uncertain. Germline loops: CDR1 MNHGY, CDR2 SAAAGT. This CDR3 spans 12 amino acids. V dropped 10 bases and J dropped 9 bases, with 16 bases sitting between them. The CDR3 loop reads CAKAGTSRPQHF. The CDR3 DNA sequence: TGTGCCAAAGCGGGTACTTCTAGGCCCCAGCATTTT.

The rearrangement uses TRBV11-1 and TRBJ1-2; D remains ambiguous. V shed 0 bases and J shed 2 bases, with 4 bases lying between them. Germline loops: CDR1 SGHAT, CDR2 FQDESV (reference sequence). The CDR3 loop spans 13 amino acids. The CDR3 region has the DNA TGTGCCAGCAGCTTAGCAGCGAACTATGGCTACACCTTC. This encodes CASSLAANYGYTF.

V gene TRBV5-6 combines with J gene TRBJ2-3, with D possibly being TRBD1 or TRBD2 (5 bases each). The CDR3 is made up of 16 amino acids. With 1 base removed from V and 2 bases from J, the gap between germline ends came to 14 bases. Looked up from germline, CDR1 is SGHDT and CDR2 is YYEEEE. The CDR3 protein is CASSLYLGTLTDTQYF. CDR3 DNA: TGTGCCAGCAGCTTGTATTTGGGGACCCTCACAGATACGCAGTATTTT.

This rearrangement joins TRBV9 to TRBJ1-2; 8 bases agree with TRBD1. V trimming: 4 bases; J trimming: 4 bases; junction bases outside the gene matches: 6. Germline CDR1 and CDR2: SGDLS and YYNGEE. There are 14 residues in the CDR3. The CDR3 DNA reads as TGTGCCAGCAGCTCCCGACAGGGGACCTATGGCTACACCTTC. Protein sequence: CASSSRQGTYGYTF.

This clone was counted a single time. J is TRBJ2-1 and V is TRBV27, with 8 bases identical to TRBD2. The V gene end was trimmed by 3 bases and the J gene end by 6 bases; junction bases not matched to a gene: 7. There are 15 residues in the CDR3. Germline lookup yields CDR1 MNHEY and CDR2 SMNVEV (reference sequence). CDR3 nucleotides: TGTGCCAGCAGTTTCTGGCGGGGGGTGGTCAATGAGCAGTTCTTC. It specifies CASSFWRGVVNEQFF.

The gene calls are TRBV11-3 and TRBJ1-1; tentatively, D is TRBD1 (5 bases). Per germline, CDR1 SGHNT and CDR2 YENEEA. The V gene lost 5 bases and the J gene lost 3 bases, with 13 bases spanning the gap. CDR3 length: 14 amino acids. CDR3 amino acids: CASSRRGLDTEAFF. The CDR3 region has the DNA TGTGCCAGCAGCAGGAGGGGATTGGACACTGAAGCTTTCTTT. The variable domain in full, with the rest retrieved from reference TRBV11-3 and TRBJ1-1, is EAGVVQSPRYKIIEKKQPVAFWCNPISGHNTLYWYLQNLGQGPELLIRYENEEAVDDSQLPKDRFSAERLKGVDSTLKIQPAELGDSAVYLCASSRRGLDTEAFFGQGTRLTVV.

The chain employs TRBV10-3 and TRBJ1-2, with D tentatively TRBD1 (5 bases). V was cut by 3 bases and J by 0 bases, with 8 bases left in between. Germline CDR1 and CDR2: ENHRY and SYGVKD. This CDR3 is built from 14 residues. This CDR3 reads CAISETGANYGYTF. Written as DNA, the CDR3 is TGTGCCATCAGTGAAACAGGAGCTAACTATGGCTACACCTTC.

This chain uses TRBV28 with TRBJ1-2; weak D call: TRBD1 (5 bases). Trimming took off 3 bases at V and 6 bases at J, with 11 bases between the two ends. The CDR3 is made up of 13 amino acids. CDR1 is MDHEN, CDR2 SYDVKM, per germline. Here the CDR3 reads CASSFQGVNGYTF. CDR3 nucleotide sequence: TGTGCCAGCAGTTTCCAGGGAGTAAATGGCTACACCTTC.

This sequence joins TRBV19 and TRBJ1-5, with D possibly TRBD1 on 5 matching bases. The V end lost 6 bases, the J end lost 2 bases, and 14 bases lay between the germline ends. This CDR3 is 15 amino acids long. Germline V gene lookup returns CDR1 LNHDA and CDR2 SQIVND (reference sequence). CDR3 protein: CASSPGGRGNQPQHF. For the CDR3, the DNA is TGTGCCAGTAGCCCCGGGGGGAGGGGCAATCAGCCCCAGCATTTT.

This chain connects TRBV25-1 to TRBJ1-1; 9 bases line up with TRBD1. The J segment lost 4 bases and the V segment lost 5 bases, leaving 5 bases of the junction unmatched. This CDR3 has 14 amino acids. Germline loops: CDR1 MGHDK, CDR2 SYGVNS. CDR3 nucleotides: TGTGCCAGCAGTTCGCAGGGACAGGGCACTGAAGCTTTCTTT. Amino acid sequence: CASSSQGQGTEAFF. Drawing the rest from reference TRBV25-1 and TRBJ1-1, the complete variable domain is EADIYQTPRYLVIGTGKKITLECSQTMGHDKMYWYQQDPGMELHLIHYSYGVNSTEKGDLSSESTVSRIRTEHFPLTLESARPSHTSQYLCASSSQGQGTEAFFGQGTRLTVV.

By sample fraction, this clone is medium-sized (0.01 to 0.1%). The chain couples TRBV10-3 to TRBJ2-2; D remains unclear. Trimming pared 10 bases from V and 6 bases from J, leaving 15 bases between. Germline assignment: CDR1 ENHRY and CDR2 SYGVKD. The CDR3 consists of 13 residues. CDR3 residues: CATGPPQSGELFF. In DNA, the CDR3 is TGTGCCACCGGGCCCCCCCAGTCCGGGGAGCTGTTTTTT.

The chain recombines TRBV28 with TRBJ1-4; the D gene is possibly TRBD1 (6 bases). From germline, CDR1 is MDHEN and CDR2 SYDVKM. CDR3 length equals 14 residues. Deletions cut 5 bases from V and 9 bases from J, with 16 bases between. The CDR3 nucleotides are TGTGCCAGCAGTCCCCCCCCGGGACAACAAAAACTGTTTTTT. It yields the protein CASSPPPGQQKLFF.

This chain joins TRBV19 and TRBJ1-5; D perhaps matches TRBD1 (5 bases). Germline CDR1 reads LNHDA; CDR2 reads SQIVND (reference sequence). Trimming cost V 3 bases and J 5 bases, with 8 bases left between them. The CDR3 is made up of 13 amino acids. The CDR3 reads CASSILGDQPQHF. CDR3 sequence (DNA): TGTGCCAGTAGTATTTTGGGGGATCAGCCCCAGCATTTT.

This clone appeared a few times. The CDR3 protein is CASSQNVRTGDYGYTF. The DNA for the CDR3 is TGCGCCAGCAGCCAAAATGTCCGGACAGGGGACTATGGCTACACCTTC. This chain joins TRBV4-3 and TRBJ1-2, with TRBD1 identical over 9 bases. J lost 3 bases, V lost 2 bases, and 7 bases had no gene match. CDR1 LGHNA and CDR2 YSLEER come from the germline V gene. This CDR3 spans 16 amino acids.

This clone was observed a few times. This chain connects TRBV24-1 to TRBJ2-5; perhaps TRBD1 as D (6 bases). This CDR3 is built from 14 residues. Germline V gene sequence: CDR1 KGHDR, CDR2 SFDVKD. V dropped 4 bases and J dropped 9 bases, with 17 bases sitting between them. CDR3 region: CATSEGTWGTAQYF. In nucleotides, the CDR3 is TGTGCCACCAGTGAGGGGACATGGGGTACGGCCCAGTACTTC.

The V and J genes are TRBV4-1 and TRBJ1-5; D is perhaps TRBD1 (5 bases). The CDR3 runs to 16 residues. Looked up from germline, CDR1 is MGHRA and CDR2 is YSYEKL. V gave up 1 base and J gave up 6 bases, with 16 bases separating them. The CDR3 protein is CASSQGFRGRGQPQHF. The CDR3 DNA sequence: TGCGCCAGCAGCCAAGGGTTTCGGGGGAGGGGTCAGCCCCAGCATTTT.

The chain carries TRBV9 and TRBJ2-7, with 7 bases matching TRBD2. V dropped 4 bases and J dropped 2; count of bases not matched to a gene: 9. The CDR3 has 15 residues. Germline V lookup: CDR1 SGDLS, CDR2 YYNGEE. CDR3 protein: CASSFGLAEPYEQYF. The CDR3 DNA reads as TGTGCCAGCAGCTTTGGGCTAGCGGAGCCCTACGAGCAGTACTTC.

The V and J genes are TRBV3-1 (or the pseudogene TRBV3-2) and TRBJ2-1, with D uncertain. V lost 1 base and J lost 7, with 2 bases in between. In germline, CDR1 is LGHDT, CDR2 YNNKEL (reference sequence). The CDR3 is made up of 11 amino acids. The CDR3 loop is CASSQGNEQFF. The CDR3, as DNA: TGTGCCAGCAGCCAAGGAAATGAGCAGTTCTTC.

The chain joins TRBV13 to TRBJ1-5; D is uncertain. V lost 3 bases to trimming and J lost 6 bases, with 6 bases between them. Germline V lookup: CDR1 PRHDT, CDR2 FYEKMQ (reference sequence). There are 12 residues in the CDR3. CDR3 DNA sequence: TGTGCCAGCAGCTTTTCAGGTCAGCCCCAGCATTTT. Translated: CASSFSGQPQHF.

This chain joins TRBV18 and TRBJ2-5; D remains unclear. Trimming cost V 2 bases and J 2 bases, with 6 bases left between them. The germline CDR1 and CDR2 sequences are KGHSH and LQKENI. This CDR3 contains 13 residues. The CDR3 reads CASSPAIQETQYF. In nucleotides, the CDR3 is TGTGCCAGCTCACCAGCCATTCAAGAGACCCAGTACTTC.